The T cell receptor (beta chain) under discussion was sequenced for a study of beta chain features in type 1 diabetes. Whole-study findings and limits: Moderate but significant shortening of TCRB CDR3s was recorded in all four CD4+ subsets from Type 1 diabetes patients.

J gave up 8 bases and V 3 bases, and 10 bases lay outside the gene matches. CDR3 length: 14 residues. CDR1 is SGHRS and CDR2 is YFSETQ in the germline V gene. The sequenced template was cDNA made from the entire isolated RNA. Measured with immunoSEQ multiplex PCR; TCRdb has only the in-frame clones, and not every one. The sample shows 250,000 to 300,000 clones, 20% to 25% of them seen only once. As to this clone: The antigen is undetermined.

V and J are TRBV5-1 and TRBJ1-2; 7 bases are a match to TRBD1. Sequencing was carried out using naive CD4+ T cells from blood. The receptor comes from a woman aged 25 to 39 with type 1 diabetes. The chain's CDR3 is CASSSGQPLGGYTF. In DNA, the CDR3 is TGCGCCAGCAGCTCGGGACAGCCGTTGGGGGGCTACACCTTC.